These 2 T cell receptor beta chains were all obtained from the same sample, sequenced in a study of T cell responses to AZD1222 COVID-19 vaccine. Using immunoSEQ multiplex PCR, the repertoire was profiled, and TCRdb retains in-frame clones only, with some absent. The sample carries roughly 150,000 clones, around nine tenths recorded once. Specimen: peripheral blood, collected on day 0 of AZD1222 vaccination. These receptors were obtained from an adult in good health.

The chain employs TRBV27 and TRBJ1-5; no clear D gene. The CDR3 spans 14 residues. V was clipped by 4 bases and J by 4 bases, with 11 bases between them. The germline V gene has CDR1 MNHEY and CDR2 SMNVEV (reference sequence). For the CDR3, the DNA is TGTGCCAGCAGTTCCCGACTGGATAATCAGCCCCAGCATTTT. It is translated as CASSSRLDNQPQHF.

The genes are TRBV6-2 or TRBV6-3 and TRBJ1-5; the match to TRBD1 covers 7 bases. The CDR3 is made up of 15 amino acids. Trimming cost V 6 bases and J 0 bases; bases outside gene matches: 5. Germline-derived CDR1 and CDR2 are MNHEY and SVGEGT. CDR3 sequence: CASSRTGVSNQPQHF. The CDR3 DNA sequence: TGTGCCAGCAGCCGTACAGGGGTTAGCAATCAGCCCCAGCATTTT.